The 10 T cell receptor beta chains reported below all come from one sample, sequenced in a study of cytomegalovirus exposure and HLA in healthy donors. Researchers ran the PCR with 60 Vbeta and 13 Jbeta primers. Clones were sequenced by immunoSEQ multiplex PCR, and TCRdb holds only the in-frame ones, with some missing. The repertoire holds fewer than 150,000 clones, with 70% to 80% as singletons. The material sequenced was PBMCs. These receptors were obtained from a man under 40 in good health and CMV-seronegative.

J is TRBJ2-5 and V is TRBV18; 7 nucleotides agree with TRBD1. The CDR3 is made up of 15 amino acids. The V and J ends lost 0 bases and 5 bases, in that order; junction bases with no gene match: 6. Germline CDR1 reads KGHSH; CDR2 reads LQKENI. The CDR3 region has the DNA TGTGCCAGCTCACCACCAGCTGGGACAGAGGAGACCCAGTACTTC. It is translated as CASSPPAGTEETQYF.

This chain uses TRBV25-1 with TRBJ2-3; 12 nucleotides align to TRBD2. The CDR3 contains 14 residues. Germline lookup yields CDR1 MGHDK and CDR2 SYGVNS. V shed 4 bases, J shed 4 bases, and the junction held 0 bases outside the gene matches. The CDR3 region is CASSASGGADTQYF. The CDR3 coding sequence is TGTGCCAGCAGTGCTAGCGGGGGGGCAGATACGCAGTATTTT.

This chain links TRBV7-2 with TRBJ1-2; possible D gene TRBD1, 5 bases. The length of the CDR3 is 18 residues. CDR1 is SGHTA and CDR2 is FQGNSA in the germline V gene. Deletions cut 3 bases from V and 4 bases from J, with 24 bases between. Written as DNA, the CDR3 is TGTGCCAGCAGCTTTGGGGGGGGAAGATGGATTCAACCCTATGGCTACACCTTC. Protein sequence: CASSFGGGRWIQPYGYTF. Full variable domain (missing parts from reference TRBV7-2 and TRBJ1-2): GAGVSQSPSNKVTEKGKDVELRCDPISGHTALYWYRQSLGQGLEFLIYFQGNSAPDKSGLPSDRFSAERTGGSVSTLTIQRTQQEDSAVYLCASSFGGGRWIQPYGYTFGSGTRLTVV.

The chain uses TRBV10-3 and TRBJ1-1; 9 nucleotides agree with TRBD1. Trimming took 7 bases from V and 11 from J; bases not matched to a gene: 26. This CDR3 region has 18 residues. CDR1 and CDR2 (germline): ENHRY, SYGVKD. Here the CDR3 DNA reads TGTGCCATCAAGGGGACAGGGACAAAGGGACAAGCTTATTTCGAGGCTTTCTTT. Residues: CAIKGTGTKGQAYFEAFF.

This chain connects TRBV7-2 to TRBJ2-7; TRBD2 agrees at 10 bases. This CDR3 spans 14 amino acids. J lost 6 bases, V lost 5 bases, and 7 bases had no gene match. Germline assignment: CDR1 SGHTA and CDR2 FQGNSA. The CDR3 DNA follows: TGTGCCAGCAGCCCGCTAGCGGGGGTTTCCGAGCAGTACTTC. It encodes CASSPLAGVSEQYF.

The V call is TRBV28, the J call TRBJ1-1; tentatively, D is TRBD1 (5 bases). Germline V gives CDR1 MDHEN, CDR2 SYDVKM. CDR3 length: 14 residues. Deletions cut 4 bases from V and 1 base from J, with 10 bases between. The CDR3 DNA is TGTGCCAGCAGTTCCGAAGGGGAGAACACTGAAGCTTTCTTT. Amino acids: CASSSEGENTEAFF.

This clone was counted once. The chain recombines TRBV19 with TRBJ1-2; D might be TRBD1 (5 bases). In germline, CDR1 is LNHDA, CDR2 SQIVND (reference sequence). The CDR3 runs 11 residues. Trimming stripped 5 bases from V and 6 bases from J, with 7 bases between. CDR3 DNA sequence: TGTGCCAGTAGTTGGGGCCATGGCTACACCTTC. Translating gives CASSWGHGYTF. The full variable domain, completed using reference TRBV19 and TRBJ1-2, is DGGITQSPKYLFRKEGQNVTLSCEQNLNHDAMYWYRQDPGQGLRLIYYSQIVNDFQKGDIAEGYSVSREKKESFPLTVTSAQKNPTAFYLCASSWGHGYTFGSGTRLTVV.

The chain links TRBV28 to TRBJ2-3, with TRBD1 matching over 7 bases. V was pared by 10 bases and J by 4 bases, with 11 bases of the junction left unmatched. The CDR3 contains 14 residues. Looked up from germline, CDR1 is MDHEN and CDR2 is SYDVKM. For the CDR3, the DNA is TGTGCCACAGGAACAGGGGTCGGGCCAGATACGCAGTATTTT. It specifies CATGTGVGPDTQYF.

The chain uses TRBV6-1 and TRBJ1-2; the D is unclear. The CDR3 is made up of 14 amino acids. The germline V gene encodes CDR1 MNHNS and CDR2 SASEGT. V was trimmed by 2 bases and J by 4 bases, leaving 11 bases between them. This chain's CDR3 is CASSETGGSYGYTF. The CDR3 DNA reads TGTGCCAGCAGTGAAACCGGAGGGAGCTATGGCTACACCTTC.

The J gene is TRBJ1-2, the V gene TRBV5-4; D gene unclear. The germline CDR1 and CDR2 sequences are SGHNT and YYREEE (reference sequence). The germline V and J ends were trimmed by 0 bases and 0 bases, with 9 bases remaining between them. The CDR3 covers 15 residues. CDR3 amino acids: CASSLAPQSNYGYTF. DNA for the CDR3: TGTGCCAGCAGCTTGGCGCCACAGTCTAACTATGGCTACACCTTC.